These 20 T cell receptor beta chains came from one sample sequenced in a study of T cell repertoires in cytomegalovirus infection. MiXCR, applied by TCRdb to the reads, yields one record per CDR3 protein. The repertoire includes nearly 450,000 distinct CDR3 sequences, around 32% of them detected once, and around 15% sits in the top ten. The specimen was PBMCs. These receptors all come from a human donor in good health (CMV status not recorded). Some clones in this sample may be carry-over from other donors' samples.

The gene calls are TRBV19 and TRBJ1-5, with TRBD1 as a possible D gene (5 bases). The CDR3 runs to 15 residues. The V gene lost 5 bases and the J gene lost 0 bases, with 11 bases spanning the gap. From germline, CDR1 is LNHDA and CDR2 SQIVND (reference sequence). CDR3 region: CASSRTDSSNQPQHF. The DNA for the CDR3 is TGTGCCAGTAGTCGGACCGACAGTAGCAATCAGCCCCAGCATTTT. Looking up the rest from reference TRBV19 and TRBJ1-5 gives the full variable domain: DGGITQSPKYLFRKEGQNVTLSCEQNLNHDAMYWYRQDPGQGLRLIYYSQIVNDFQKGDIAEGYSVSREKKESFPLTVTSAQKNPTAFYLCASSRTDSSNQPQHFGDGTRLSIL.

As to this clonotype: Possible read error: a much larger clone is one base away. The gene calls are TRBV4-2 and TRBJ1-4, with no clear D. CDR3 length: 14 residues. Germline V lookup: CDR1 LGHNA, CDR2 YNFKEQ. This chain's CDR3 is CSSSRGLQGEKLFF. CDR3 nucleotide sequence: TGTTCCAGCAGCCGGGGTCTCCAAGGGGAAAAACTGTTTTTT.

A few counts support this clonotype. The rearrangement links TRBV5-4 to TRBJ2-2; TRBD2 agrees at 8 bases. V was pared by 0 bases and J by 3 bases, with 7 bases of the junction left unmatched. Per germline, CDR1 SGHNT and CDR2 YYREEE (reference sequence). CDR3 length: 17 amino acids. The CDR3 here is CASSLGGGTSYTGELFF. CDR3 sequence (DNA): TGTGCCAGCAGCTTGGGCGGGGGGACCTCGTACACCGGGGAGCTGTTTTTT.

Ten or more counts support this clonotype. The chain links TRBV5-6 to TRBJ2-3, with a weak D call TRBD1 (5 bases). The V and J ends lost 0 bases and 3 bases respectively, with 8 bases between them. Germline V gene lookup returns CDR1 SGHDT and CDR2 YYEEEE. The CDR3 length is 14 residues. The CDR3 DNA follows: TGTGCCAGCAGCTTGGTACAGGAAACAGATACGCAGTATTTT. Translating gives CASSLVQETDTQYF.

As for this clonotype: The junction departs from the called germline gene at one end, perhaps through a read error. The chain recombines TRBV4-1 with TRBJ2-2, with D unresolved. The CDR3 is 16 residues long. Germline CDR1 and CDR2: MGHRA and YSYEKL. The CDR3 DNA reads as TGTGCCAGCAGCCAAATCCGACAAGTGAACACCGGGGAGCTGTTTTTT. It codes for CASSQIRQVNTGELFF.

This clonotype was counted only a few times. This sequence joins TRBV19 and TRBJ1-6; weak D call: TRBD1 (5 bases). The CDR3 is made up of 12 amino acids. Germline-derived CDR1 and CDR2 are LNHDA and SQIVND (reference sequence). V was shortened by 7 bases and J by 7 bases, with 8 bases between the two germline ends. CDR3 coding DNA: TGTGCCAGTACTAGGGGAAATTCACCCCTCCACTTT. It encodes CASTRGNSPLHF. The full variable domain, in which reference TRBV19 and TRBJ1-6 provide the parts outside the CDR3, is DGGITQSPKYLFRKEGQNVTLSCEQNLNHDAMYWYRQDPGQGLRLIYYSQIVNDFQKGDIAEGYSVSREKKESFPLTVTSAQKNPTAFYLCASTRGNSPLHFGNGTRLTVT.

A note on this clonotype: An end of the junction differs from the germline gene, which may be a read error. The genes are TRBV4-1 and TRBJ2-1; D gene ambiguous. Per germline, CDR1 MGHRA and CDR2 YSYEKL. This CDR3 has 17 residues. The CDR3 reads CSGSQRAVENYYNEPFF. The CDR3 DNA is TGCTCCGGCAGCCAAAGGGCAGTGGAGAACTACTACAATGAGCCGTTCTTC.

Details on this clonotype: The junction departs from germline at one end; a sequencing error may be responsible. The chain carries TRBV12-3 or TRBV12-4 and TRBJ2-7; D is perhaps TRBD1 or TRBD2 (5 bases each). The CDR3 spans 14 residues. CDR3 nucleotides: TGTGCAAGCAGTTTGTGGGGACGAACCTACGAGAAGTACTTC. Its translation is CASSLWGRTYEKYF.

This clonotype came up a few times. V is TRBV20-1 and J is TRBJ1-6; TRBD1 aligns across 7 bases. V was clipped by 3 bases and J by 4 bases; unmatched bases: 15. Germline CDR1 reads DFQATT; CDR2 reads SNEGSKA (reference sequence). The CDR3 sequence is 18 residues long. The CDR3 DNA reads TGCAGTGCTAGTGACCCCTCGGCAGGGGGTTCGTATAATTCACCCCTCCACTTT. It yields the protein CSASDPSAGGSYNSPLHF.

With regard to this clonotype: The conserved closing phenylalanine or tryptophan is absent in this CDR3, likely reflecting a read error. This chain's CDR3 is CASSSRAASYEQYL. The CDR3 DNA reads as TGTGCCAGCAGCTCCAGAGCCGCCTCCTACGAGCAGTACTTA. This chain uses TRBV7-2 with TRBJ2-7; D gene unclear. The CDR3 loop spans 14 amino acids. Trimming shortened V by 4 bases and J by 0 bases, and 10 bases separated the two germline ends. CDR1 and CDR2 (germline): SGHTA, FQGNSA.

Only a few counts were recorded for this clonotype. This chain links TRBV6-5 with TRBJ1-5; D perhaps matches TRBD1 (5 bases). The V end was cut by 5 bases, the J end by 5 bases, with 13 bases between. CDR1 and CDR2 from the germline V gene are MNHEY and SVGAGI. The CDR3 is 14 residues long. The DNA for the CDR3 is TGTGCCAGCAGTCCCGTCGACAGTCATCAGCCCCAGCATTTT. It translates to CASSPVDSHQPQHF.

Concerning this clonotype itself: The junction departs from germline at one end; a sequencing error may be responsible. The chain couples TRBV6-5 to TRBJ1-2, with 11 bases identical to TRBD1. The CDR3 extends over 16 amino acids. The germline gives CDR1 MNHEY, CDR2 SVGAGI. The CDR3 reads CASSRDGQGAGYGSTF. CDR3 bases: TGTGCCAGCAGTCGCGACGGACAGGGGGCTGGGTATGGCTCCACCTTC.

This clonotype was observed many times. The chain employs TRBV19 and TRBJ2-4, with TRBD1 identical over 8 bases. The junction had 8 bases not matched to a gene; V was cut back by 7 bases and J by 0 bases. Germline V gene sequence: CDR1 LNHDA, CDR2 SQIVND (reference sequence). The CDR3 is 16 amino acids. CDR3 region: CASTTGDRIAKNIQYF. In DNA, the CDR3 is TGTGCCAGTACAACCGGGGACAGGATAGCCAAAAACATTCAGTACTTC.

About this clonotype itself: The CDR3 carries no conserved terminal phenylalanine or tryptophan, so it likely arises from a read error. The rearrangement uses TRBV28 and TRBJ2-7; TRBD1 might be the D (6 bases). The CDR3 consists of 15 residues. CDR1 is MDHEN and CDR2 is SYDVKM in the germline V gene. The DNA for the CDR3 is TGTGCCAGCAGTTTCTATCGACCAGGGGCCCACGACCAGTACTTA. Amino acids: CASSFYRPGAHDQYL.

This clonotype has just a few counts. The V gene is TRBV6-5, the J gene TRBJ2-3, with D possibly TRBD2 on 7 matching bases. The V gene lost 3 bases and the J gene lost 2 bases, with 15 bases spanning the gap. The CDR3 has 16 amino acids. Germline V gene data show CDR1 as MNHEY and CDR2 as SVGAGI. CDR3 sequence: CASSYGRRGPTDTQYF. CDR3 nucleotide sequence: TGTGCCAGCAGTTATGGGCGGCGGGGGCCCACAGATACGCAGTATTTT.

The chain links TRBV15 to TRBJ2-1, with D unclear. The CDR3 runs 13 residues. The V end was cut by 3 bases, the J end by 5 bases, with 8 bases between. Germline V gives CDR1 LNHNV, CDR2 YYDKDF (reference sequence). In nucleotides, the CDR3 is TGTGCCACCAGCAGTGTATTTCACAATGAGCAGTTCTTC. It encodes CATSSVFHNEQFF. Full variable domain (remainder filled in from reference TRBV15 and TRBJ2-1): DAMVIQNPRYQVTQFGKPVTLSCSQTLNHNVMYWYQQKSSQAPKLLFHYYDKDFNNEADTPDNFQSRRPNTSFCFLDIRSPGLGDTAMYLCATSSVFHNEQFFGPGTRLTVL.

The chain is built from TRBV6-6 and TRBJ2-1, with unresolved D. The CDR3 consists of 14 residues. The germline gives CDR1 MNHNY, CDR2 SVGAGI (reference sequence). Trimming pared 0 bases from V and 2 bases from J, leaving 5 bases between. The CDR3 DNA is TGTGCCAGCAGTTACTCGAATACCTACAATGAGCAGTTCTTC. This gives the protein CASSYSNTYNEQFF.

This clonotype was recorded at least ten times. The chain is built from TRBV7-3 and TRBJ2-6; weak D call: TRBD2 (5 bases). The CDR3 covers 16 residues. V was shortened by 1 base and J by 0 bases, with 7 bases between the two germline ends. Germline loops: CDR1 SGHTA, CDR2 FQGTGA. CDR3 sequence: CASSLRGSSGANVLTF. The CDR3 DNA is TGTGCCAGCAGCTTAAGAGGGTCCTCTGGGGCCAACGTCCTGACTTTC.

This clonotype was seen at least ten times. J is TRBJ2-1 and V is TRBV4-1; the D is unclear. Trimming removed 2 bases at V and 0 bases at J, with 11 bases between. CDR1 MGHRA and CDR2 YSYEKL come from the germline V gene. This CDR3 has 16 amino acids. The CDR3 region has the DNA TGCGCCAGCAGCCAACTCGACATCCTCTCCTACAATGAGCAGTTCTTC. Residues: CASSQLDILSYNEQFF.

This clonotype showed up many times. The chain carries TRBV7-2 and TRBJ2-2; no definite D call. CDR1 is SGHTA and CDR2 is FQGNSA in the germline V gene. The CDR3 is 11 amino acids. Trimming took off 5 bases at V and 5 bases at J, with 3 bases between the two ends. CDR3 region: CASSRTGELFF. The CDR3 coding sequence is TGTGCCAGCAGCAGAACCGGGGAGCTGTTTTTT.